One T cell receptor (beta chain) is described in this entry. J lost 3 bases, V lost 5 bases, and 8 bases had no gene match. Germline values: CDR1 KGHSH, CDR2 LQKENI. The CDR3 loop spans 15 amino acids. This sample is drawn from a study of blood T cell repertoires in COVID-19. Study-wide background: Acute and convalescent COVID-19 samples came from the United States, Italy and Spain. PBMCs, B-cell-depleted T cells, or T cells were the source of the cDNA or gDNA that made up the material.

Original methodology: Using reference gene primer amplification, nucleated cell counts were estimated. Only in-frame clones appear in the TCRdb table, and some are missing; sequencing was by immunoSEQ multiplex PCR. From that table come the V and J calls and clone size; the DNA was used to work out D and trimming. The sample lists about 23,000 clones, roughly 83% occurring once. The rearrangement links TRBV18 to TRBJ2-3; 7 nucleotides line up with TRBD2. This sequence originates from a human donor with active COVID-19. The donor label of this sample is uncertain. The specimen sequenced was peripheral blood. CDR3 sequence reads: CASSSLAGETDTQYF. The DNA for the CDR3 is TGTGCCAGCTCATCCTTGGCGGGAGAAACAGATACGCAGTATTTT. Complete variable domain (other parts from reference TRBV18 and TRBJ2-3): NAGVMQNPRHLVRRRGQEARLRCSPMKGHSHVYWYRQLPEEGLKFMVYLQKENIIDESGMPKERFSAEFPKEGPSILRIQQVVRGDSAAYFCASSSLAGETDTQYFGPGTRLTVL.